The next 23 T cell receptor beta chains were all read from a single sample in a study of identical twins (TCRdb year 2016). The receptor library was made with 5' RACE. Sequencing was carried out with an Illumina HiSeq 2000. TCRdb passed the public sequencing reads through fastp at Q25 and MiXCR, retaining productive beta sequences. Rows are combined by CDR3 protein, so each entry shows the most common genes and DNA. The sample table contains hundreds of thousands of distinct CDR3 sequences; only one count was recorded for roughly 18% of them. Around 13% of the sample lies in the top ten. In addition, the sample was reused for a study of T cells expressing NK-cell markers.

The sample was PBMCs. The receptors stem from a woman between 18 and 30 years old in good health.

This clonotype was observed at least ten times. V is TRBV12-3 or TRBV12-4 and J is TRBJ1-3, with unresolved D. V was shortened by 6 bases and J by 0 bases, with 12 bases between the two germline ends. CDR3 size: 15 residues. The CDR3 region is CASSARFHSGNTIYF. The CDR3 DNA reads as TGTGCCAGCAGCGCACGGTTCCACTCTGGAAACACCATATATTTT.

This chain connects TRBV20-1 to TRBJ1-1; 7 nucleotides match TRBD1. V trimming: 5 bases; J trimming: 4 bases; junction bases outside the gene matches: 7. This CDR3 spans 13 amino acids. Germline CDR1 DFQATT, CDR2 SNEGSKA (reference sequence). DNA for the CDR3: TGCAGTGCTCACCGGACAGGAGCCACTGAAGCTTTCTTT. Translating gives CSAHRTGATEAFF.

The CDR3 loop is CASSFNRVWGYEQYF. CDR3 nucleotide sequence: TGTGCCAGCAGCTTCAATCGAGTTTGGGGCTACGAGCAGTACTTC. The chain combines TRBV7-2 with TRBJ2-7; no firm D call. With 3 bases removed from V and 3 bases from J, the gap between germline ends came to 15 bases. In germline, CDR1 is SGHTA, CDR2 FQGNSA. This CDR3 is 15 amino acids long.

The chain employs TRBV29-1 and TRBJ2-7; D gene uncertain. From germline, CDR1 is SQVTM and CDR2 ANQGSEA. The CDR3 covers 11 residues. The V gene lost 4 bases and the J gene lost 5 bases, with 9 bases spanning the gap. This CDR3 is CSVVASNEQYF. The CDR3 DNA is TGCAGCGTTGTGGCGAGCAACGAGCAGTACTTC.

The CDR3 DNA reads TGTGCCAGCTCCACAGGGGGCGTGAGCACTGAAGCTTTCTTT. Its translation is CASSTGGVSTEAFF. The chain is built from TRBV18 and TRBJ1-1, with TRBD1 identical over 9 bases. The V segment lost 6 bases and the J segment 4 bases; nucleotides outside the gene matches: 6. Germline V gene data show CDR1 as KGHSH and CDR2 as LQKENI. The CDR3 covers 14 residues. The entire variable domain, with the rest obtained from reference TRBV18 and TRBJ1-1, is as follows: NAGVMQNPRHLVRRRGQEARLRCSPMKGHSHVYWYRQLPEEGLKFMVYLQKENIIDESGMPKERFSAEFPKEGPSILRIQQVVRGDSAAYFCASSTGGVSTEAFFGQGTRLTVV.

This clonotype was seen only a few times. The chain has TRBV20-1 and TRBJ2-3, with 12 positions matching TRBD2. CDR3 length equals 16 residues. Trimming at V came to 1 base and at J to 6 bases, leaving 8 bases not matched to a gene. CDR1 and CDR2 (germline): DFQATT, SNEGSKA (reference sequence). The CDR3 DNA sequence: TGCAGTGCTAGAGCCGAGACTAGCGGGAGTAGGGATACGCAGTATTTT. This translates into CSARAETSGSRDTQYF.

This clonotype was observed a handful of times. The rearrangement uses TRBV5-1 and TRBJ2-1; TRBD2 matches 11 bases. CDR3 length equals 16 residues. V lost 3 bases and J lost 4; bases outside the gene matches: 6. The germline V gene encodes CDR1 SGHRS and CDR2 YFSETQ. For the CDR3, the DNA is TGCGCCAGCAGCTCCGGACTAGCGGGCTTGTACAATGAGCAGTTCTTC. Amino acid sequence: CASSSGLAGLYNEQFF.

The chain has TRBV12-5 and TRBJ2-3; possibly TRBD2 for D (5 bases). The germline CDR1 and CDR2 sequences are LGHNT and FRNRAP. This CDR3 contains 17 residues. The ends were cut back, 1 base at V and 1 base at J, with 15 bases in the middle. The DNA of the CDR3 is TGTGCTAGTGGTTTGGGATCCGGCGGGCACGGCACAGATACGCAGTATTTT. It translates to CASGLGSGGHGTDTQYF.

The rearrangement uses TRBV12-3 or TRBV12-4 and TRBJ1-2, with D hard to call. Trimming removed 0 bases from V and 8 bases from J, with 10 bases in between. The CDR3 has 13 residues. The CDR3 loop reads CASSLAWGAGYTF. In DNA form, the CDR3 reads TGTGCCAGCAGTTTAGCCTGGGGAGCGGGCTACACCTTC.

The chain is built from TRBV11-2 and TRBJ2-1, with D hard to call. The germline V gene encodes CDR1 SGHAT and CDR2 FQNNGV. This CDR3 contains 13 residues. V lost 5 bases and J lost 9, with 14 bases in between. CDR3 in amino acids: CASSASSLVEQFF. CDR3 nucleotides: TGTGCCAGCAGCGCCTCCAGTCTGGTTGAGCAGTTCTTC.

This rearrangement joins TRBV29-1 to TRBJ2-1, with 9 bases aligning to TRBD1. Germline assignment: CDR1 SQVTM and CDR2 ANQGSEA. J lost 7 bases, V lost 1 base, and 2 bases had no gene match. This CDR3 region has 13 residues. CDR3 nucleotides: TGCAGCGTTGAAGGACAGGGGGGGAATGAGCAGTTCTTC. Encoded protein: CSVEGQGGNEQFF.

The rearrangement uses TRBV5-1 and TRBJ2-5; D is possibly TRBD2 (5 bases). CDR3 length: 13 amino acids. V was cut by 1 base and J by 4 bases, with 8 bases left in between. Germline values: CDR1 SGHRS, CDR2 YFSETQ. In DNA, the CDR3 is TGCGCCAGCAGCTTGATCCTAGCAGAGACCCAGTACTTC. It translates to CASSLILAETQYF.

The CDR3 DNA reads as TGCGCCAGCAGCCAGATGGCAGTGAGCAGTGAGCAGTTCTTC. Protein: CASSQMAVSSEQFF. The chain is built from TRBV4-3 and TRBJ2-1, with unresolved D. CDR1 LGHNA and CDR2 YSLEER come from the germline V gene. Trimming stripped 3 bases from V and 9 bases from J, with 15 bases between. The CDR3 has 14 amino acids.

The chain has TRBV15 and TRBJ1-1; a weak D match, TRBD1 (5 bases). CDR1 is LNHNV and CDR2 is YYDKDF in the germline V gene (reference sequence). The V end was cut by 5 bases, the J end by 2 bases, with 9 bases between. This CDR3 comprises 13 residues. The CDR3 reads CATSAGRNTEAFF. The CDR3 DNA sequence: TGTGCCACCAGCGCGGGGCGAAACACTGAAGCTTTCTTT. Full variable domain (rest looked up from reference TRBV15 and TRBJ1-1): DAMVIQNPRYQVTQFGKPVTLSCSQTLNHNVMYWYQQKSSQAPKLLFHYYDKDFNNEADTPDNFQSRRPNTSFCFLDIRSPGLGDTAMYLCATSAGRNTEAFFGQGTRLTVV.

This clonotype was observed many times. V gene TRBV20-1 combines with J gene TRBJ1-1, with TRBD1 identical over 8 bases. Looked up from germline, CDR1 is DFQATT and CDR2 is SNEGSKA (reference sequence). Trimming cost V 7 bases and J 8 bases; bases outside gene matches: 15. The CDR3 is made up of 14 amino acids. In DNA, the CDR3 is TGCAGTGTTCAAATTCCAGGGGGCGCGTCGGAAGCTTTCTTT. Protein sequence: CSVQIPGGASEAFF.

Here the CDR3 DNA reads TGTGCCAGCAGAAGGCAGGGGGGTTACAATGAGCAGTTCTTC. Protein sequence: CASRRQGGYNEQFF. The chain has TRBV7-9 and TRBJ2-1; a weak D match, TRBD1 (7 bases). This CDR3 has 14 amino acids. The ends were cut back, 6 bases at V and 4 bases at J, with 13 bases in the middle. Per the germline V gene, CDR1 is SEHNR and CDR2 is FQNEAQ (reference sequence).

This chain joins TRBV11-3 and TRBJ2-3; 9 positions agree with TRBD1. There are 17 residues in the CDR3. V shed 6 bases, J shed 3 bases, and the junction held 13 bases outside the gene matches. The V gene's germline CDR1 is SGHNT and CDR2 YENEEA. The CDR3 sequence is CASRRGQGVWLTDTQYF. The CDR3 DNA follows: TGTGCCAGCAGGCGGGGACAGGGCGTTTGGTTAACAGATACGCAGTATTTT.

This clonotype showed up just a few times. The CDR3 region has the DNA TGTGCCTGGAGTGAATCCTACGAGCAGTACTTC. Its translation is CAWSESYEQYF. The chain combines TRBV30 with TRBJ2-7; the D is unclear. The CDR3 covers 11 residues. Trimming stripped 1 base from V and 1 base from J, with 2 bases between. Germline-derived CDR1 and CDR2 are GTSNPN and SVGIG (reference sequence). Together with reference TRBV30 and TRBJ2-7, the CDR3 gives the full variable domain: SQTIHQWPATLVQPVGSPLSLECTVEGTSNPNLYWYRQAAGRGLQLLFYSVGIGQISSEVPQNLSASRPQDRQFILSSKKLLLSDSGFYLCAWSESYEQYFGPGTRLTVT.

The V call is TRBV5-6, the J call TRBJ2-7; D is uncertain. The V end lost 2 bases, the J end lost 12 bases, and 12 bases lay between the germline ends. The V gene's germline CDR1 is SGHDT and CDR2 YYEEEE. The length of the CDR3 is 11 residues. CDR3 bases: TGTGCCAGCAGCTTCGGTGGCAGTCGGTACTTC. Amino acids: CASSFGGSRYF.

CDR3 residues: CASRSPRADYNEQFF. The CDR3 DNA sequence: TGTGCCAGCAGATCCCCCCGGGCCGACTACAATGAGCAGTTCTTC. This chain uses TRBV6-1 with TRBJ2-1, with unresolved D. The length of the CDR3 is 15 residues. Trimming shortened V by 6 bases and J by 3 bases, and 15 bases separated the two germline ends. The V gene's germline CDR1 is MNHNS and CDR2 SASEGT.

The rearrangement joins TRBV7-2 to TRBJ2-5; D is uncertain. The CDR3 consists of 13 residues. In germline, CDR1 is SGHTA, CDR2 FQGNSA. V was trimmed by 1 base and J by 7 bases, leaving 10 bases between them. CDR3 sequence reads: CASSLELLATQYF. The DNA of the CDR3 is TGTGCCAGCAGCTTAGAACTGCTCGCGACCCAGTACTTC.

This clonotype was counted a few times. The V call is TRBV3-1, the J call TRBJ2-1, with D possibly being TRBD2 (5 bases). The V and J ends lost 6 bases and 5 bases respectively, with 14 bases between them. The germline V gene has CDR1 LGHDT and CDR2 YNNKEL (reference sequence). The CDR3 extends over 14 amino acids. This CDR3 reads CASSRSDGDNEQFF. The CDR3 coding sequence is TGTGCCAGCAGTCGCTCGGACGGGGACAATGAGCAGTTCTTC.

This chain connects TRBV12-3 or TRBV12-4 to TRBJ2-1; 9 nucleotides match TRBD1. The CDR3 is made up of 15 amino acids. J was trimmed by 8 bases and V by 8 bases; bases with no gene match: 13. CDR3 in DNA: TGTGCCAGCGTGGCCCCGGGACAGGGCCTACATGAGCAGTTCTTC. Residues: CASVAPGQGLHEQFF.